The present T cell receptor (beta chain) was sequenced within a study of blood T cell repertoires in COVID-19. Study background: Samples taken during acute and convalescent COVID-19 were collected in the United States, Italy and Spain. Sources were T cells, B-cell-depleted T cells, or PBMCs; the material itself was cDNA or gDNA.

CDR3 length: 17 residues. The V gene lost 4 bases and the J gene lost 7 bases, with 23 bases spanning the gap. Germline V gene lookup returns CDR1 GTSNPN and CDR2 SVGIG (reference sequence). Data came from immunoSEQ multiplex PCR; TCRdb stores just in-frame clones and leaves some out. The sample has approximately 390,000 clones, more than 75% seen once. This clone was seen a handful of times. The TCR comes from a woman aged 45-59 years who had recovered from COVID-19. Source material: PBMCs or T cells enriched from blood (not recorded which). The rearrangement joins TRBV30 to TRBJ1-6, with D uncertain. For the CDR3, the DNA is TGTGCCTGGACAAGGTTGAACAGACAAAATCGAAATTCACCCCTCCACTTT. Its translation: CAWTRLNRQNRNSPLHF. The full variable domain, rest sourced from reference TRBV30 and TRBJ1-6, is SQTIHQWPATLVQPVGSPLSLECTVEGTSNPNLYWYRQAAGRGLQLLFYSVGIGQISSEVPQNLSASRPQDRQFILSSKKLLLSDSGFYLCAWTRLNRQNRNSPLHFGNGTRLTVT.